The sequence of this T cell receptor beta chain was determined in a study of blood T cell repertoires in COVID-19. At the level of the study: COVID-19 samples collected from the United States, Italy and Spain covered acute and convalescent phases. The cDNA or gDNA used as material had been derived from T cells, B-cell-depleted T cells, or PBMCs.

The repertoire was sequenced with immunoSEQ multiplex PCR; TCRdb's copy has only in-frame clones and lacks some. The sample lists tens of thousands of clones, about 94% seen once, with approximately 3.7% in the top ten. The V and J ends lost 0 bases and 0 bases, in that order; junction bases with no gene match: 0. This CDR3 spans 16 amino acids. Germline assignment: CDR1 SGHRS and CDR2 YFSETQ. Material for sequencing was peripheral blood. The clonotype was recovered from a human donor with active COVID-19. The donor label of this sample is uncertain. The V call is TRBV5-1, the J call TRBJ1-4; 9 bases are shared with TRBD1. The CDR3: CASSLGDRATNEKLFF. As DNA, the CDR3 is TGCGCCAGCAGCTTGGGGGACAGGGCAACTAATGAAAAACTGTTTTTT.